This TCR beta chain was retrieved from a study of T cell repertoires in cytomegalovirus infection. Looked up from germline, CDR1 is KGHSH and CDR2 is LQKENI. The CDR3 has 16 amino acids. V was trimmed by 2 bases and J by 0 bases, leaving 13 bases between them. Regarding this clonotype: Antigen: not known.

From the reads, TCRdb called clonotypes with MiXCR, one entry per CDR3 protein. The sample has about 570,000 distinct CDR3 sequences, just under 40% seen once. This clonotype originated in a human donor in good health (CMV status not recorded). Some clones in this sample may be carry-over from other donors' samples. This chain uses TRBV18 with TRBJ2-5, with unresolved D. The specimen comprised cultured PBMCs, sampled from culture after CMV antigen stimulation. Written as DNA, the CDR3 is TGTGCCAGCTCACCAAATCGGCCGGGCTACCAAGAGACCCAGTACTTC. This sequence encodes CASSPNRPGYQETQYF.